The 21 T cell receptor beta chains below were found in one sample sequenced in a study of cytomegalovirus exposure and HLA in healthy donors. In the PCR, 60 Vbeta and 13 Jbeta primers were used. The repertoire was sequenced with immunoSEQ multiplex PCR; TCRdb's copy has only in-frame clones and lacks some. The top ten hold around 5.3% of the sample, which has more than 85,000 clones, over 70% seen once. Sequencing was carried out using PBMCs. Every receptor here comes from a male donor in good health and CMV-seronegative.

V gene TRBV28 combines with J gene TRBJ1-1; D is undetermined. Trimming stripped 10 bases from V and 1 base from J, with 10 bases between. The CDR3 sequence is 12 residues long. CDR1 is MDHEN, CDR2 SYDVKM, per germline. The CDR3 here is CATITTNTEAFF. In DNA, the CDR3 is TGTGCCACGATTACAACGAACACTGAAGCTTTCTTT.

The chain links TRBV19 to TRBJ1-1; a weak D match, TRBD1 (6 bases). Germline assignment: CDR1 LNHDA and CDR2 SQIVND (reference sequence). This CDR3 spans 12 amino acids. Trimming took off 7 bases at V and 7 bases at J, with 13 bases between the two ends. The CDR3 nucleotides are TGTGCCAGTACAAGAGGACAGATTGAAGCTTTCTTT. It translates to CASTRGQIEAFF.

The CDR3 DNA sequence: TGTGCCAGCAGCTTCGTCCCGGAGGGGGAAAAACTGTTTTTT. Amino acid sequence: CASSFVPEGEKLFF. The chain has TRBV7-9 and TRBJ1-4; possible D gene TRBD1, 5 bases. CDR1 is SEHNR, CDR2 FQNEAQ, per germline (reference sequence). The ends were cut back, 3 bases at V and 8 bases at J, with 13 bases in the middle. This CDR3 spans 14 amino acids. Using reference TRBV7-9 and TRBJ1-4 for the parts outside the CDR3, the full variable domain is DTGVSQNPRHKITKRGQNVTFRCDPISEHNRLYWYRQTLGQGPEFLTYFQNEAQLEKSRLLSDRFSAERPKGSFSTLEIQRTEQGDSAMYLCASSFVPEGEKLFFGSGTQLSVL.

The rearrangement uses TRBV11-3 and TRBJ2-3, with 8 bases matching TRBD2. Trimming cost V 4 bases and J 2 bases; bases outside gene matches: 5. Germline assignment: CDR1 SGHNT and CDR2 YENEEA. The length of the CDR3 is 15 residues. The CDR3 coding sequence is TGTGCCAGCAGCTCGGTAGCGGGGTTCACAGATACGCAGTATTTT. Protein sequence: CASSSVAGFTDTQYF.

This rearrangement joins TRBV7-9 to TRBJ1-3, with D tentatively TRBD1 (6 bases). CDR3 size: 15 residues. Germline V CDR1 and CDR2: SEHNR, FQNEAQ (reference sequence). Trimming left V 8 bases short and J 2 bases short, with 16 bases between. CDR3 residues: CASGSNDRPGNTIYF. CDR3 bases: TGTGCCAGCGGTTCTAACGACAGGCCTGGAAACACCATATATTTT.

The rearrangement links TRBV5-6 to TRBJ2-1; 7 positions match TRBD2. Trimming took 4 bases from V and 14 from J; bases not matched to a gene: 6. The CDR3 sequence is 11 residues long. Per germline, CDR1 SGHDT and CDR2 YYEEEE. The CDR3 loop reads CASSQTSAEFF. CDR3 nucleotide sequence: TGTGCCAGCAGCCAAACTAGCGCGGAGTTCTTC.

The CDR3 here is CASSRDSSMNTEAFF. The CDR3 bases are TGTGCCAGCAGCCGGGACAGCAGCATGAACACTGAAGCTTTCTTT. The chain combines TRBV7-9 with TRBJ1-1; 7 nucleotides match TRBD1. Unmatched junction bases numbered 6, after V lost 5 bases and J lost 0 bases. Germline CDR1 and CDR2: SEHNR and FQNEAQ (reference sequence). The length of the CDR3 is 15 residues.

The rearrangement uses TRBV11-2 and TRBJ2-1; 8 bases map to TRBD2. Losses at the gene ends were 7 bases for V and 4 bases for J; bases not matched to a gene: 9. The CDR3 is 15 residues long. Per germline, CDR1 SGHAT and CDR2 FQNNGV. CDR3 sequence reads: CASTIGAGGYNEQFF. Written as DNA, the CDR3 is TGTGCCAGCACCATAGGTGCGGGAGGTTACAATGAGCAGTTCTTC. Full variable domain (missing parts from reference TRBV11-2 and TRBJ2-1): EAGVAQSPRYKIIEKRQSVAFWCNPISGHATLYWYQQILGQGPKLLIQFQNNGVVDDSQLPKDRFSAERLKGVDSTLKIQPAKLEDSAVYLCASTIGAGGYNEQFFGPGTRLTVL.

This clone was detected only a few times. The V call is TRBV19, the J call TRBJ2-1; a weak D match, TRBD2 (6 bases). Germline values: CDR1 LNHDA, CDR2 SQIVND (reference sequence). This CDR3 is 17 amino acids long. The germline V and J ends were trimmed by 4 bases and 7 bases, with 23 bases remaining between them. DNA of the CDR3: TGTGCCAGTAGTAGGGAGCGGGTGATGTGGTTGGGGAATGAGCAGTTCTTC. Amino acid sequence: CASSRERVMWLGNEQFF.

V usage is TRBV7-9 and J usage is TRBJ2-1, with TRBD2 identical over 8 bases. Germline-derived CDR1 and CDR2 are SEHNR and FQNEAQ (reference sequence). This CDR3 comprises 15 residues. J lost 7 bases, V lost 1 base, and 6 bases had no gene match. The CDR3 DNA sequence: TGTGCCAGCAGCTTAGAAATAGCGGGGCTAAATGAGCAGTTCTTC. It specifies CASSLEIAGLNEQFF.

The V and J genes are TRBV4-1 and TRBJ2-3, with D possibly matching TRBD2 (6 bases). CDR1 and CDR2 from the germline V gene are MGHRA and YSYEKL. Trimming removed 4 bases from V and 2 bases from J, with 19 bases in between. The CDR3 length is 17 residues. CDR3 DNA sequence: TGCGCCAGCAGCCTCCGGGACTTCCAAGACCACACAGATACGCAGTATTTT. Residues: CASSLRDFQDHTDTQYF.

The gene calls are TRBV4-2 and TRBJ2-7; TRBD2 aligns across 7 bases. The CDR3 has 15 amino acids. V shed 2 bases, J shed 5 bases, and the junction held 9 bases outside the gene matches. The germline V gene has CDR1 LGHNA and CDR2 YNFKEQ. The CDR3 is CASSQSEAGSNEQYF. For the CDR3, the DNA is TGTGCCAGCAGCCAAAGCGAAGCGGGAAGTAACGAGCAGTACTTC.

The chain links TRBV5-1 to TRBJ1-3, with D tentatively TRBD1 (6 bases). V was clipped by 1 base and J by 3 bases, with 11 bases between them. The V gene's germline CDR1 is SGHRS and CDR2 YFSETQ. This CDR3 has 15 residues. CDR3 sequence reads: CASSLSDSFGNTIYF. In DNA form, the CDR3 reads TGCGCCAGCAGCTTGTCGGACAGTTTTGGAAACACCATATATTTT.

The chain couples TRBV4-1 to TRBJ1-5; D is possibly TRBD1 (6 bases). V was cut by 0 bases and J by 4 bases, with 10 bases left in between. This CDR3 has 15 residues. The germline V gene encodes CDR1 MGHRA and CDR2 YSYEKL. The CDR3 region is CASSQDGQGNQPQHF. The CDR3 bases are TGCGCCAGCAGCCAAGATGGGCAGGGGAATCAGCCCCAGCATTTT.

V and J are TRBV7-9 and TRBJ1-1, with D tentatively TRBD1 (5 bases). Trimming took off 5 bases at V and 1 base at J, with 14 bases between the two ends. The CDR3 contains 15 residues. The germline CDR1 and CDR2 sequences are SEHNR and FQNEAQ (reference sequence). The CDR3 loop reads CASSAPAQGNTEAFF. CDR3 DNA sequence: TGTGCCAGCAGCGCCCCGGCGCAGGGGAACACTGAAGCTTTCTTT. Supplemented by reference TRBV7-9 and TRBJ1-1, the full variable domain reads DTGVSQNPRHKITKRGQNVTFRCDPISEHNRLYWYRQTLGQGPEFLTYFQNEAQLEKSRLLSDRFSAERPKGSFSTLEIQRTEQGDSAMYLCASSAPAQGNTEAFFGQGTRLTVV.

V gene TRBV28 combines with J gene TRBJ2-7; D not resolved. Germline values: CDR1 MDHEN, CDR2 SYDVKM. This CDR3 spans 12 amino acids. V lost 2 bases and J lost 4, with 6 bases in between. The CDR3 region has the DNA TGTGCCAGCAGTTTACAGGCTTACGAGCAGTACTTC. Residues: CASSLQAYEQYF.

The chain employs TRBV27 and TRBJ2-7; 8 nucleotides agree with TRBD1. The germline V gene encodes CDR1 MNHEY and CDR2 SMNVEV (reference sequence). V shed 6 bases and J 2 bases; nucleotides not matched to a gene: 6. The CDR3 contains 14 residues. Here the CDR3 DNA reads TGTGCCAGCAGCTCCCGCAGGGGGCCCTACGAGCAGTACTTC. Amino acids: CASSSRRGPYEQYF.

V and J are TRBV6-5 and TRBJ2-7; TRBD1 matches 11 bases. The CDR3 consists of 13 residues. Per germline, CDR1 MNHEY and CDR2 SVGAGI. J was trimmed by 6 bases and V by 6 bases; bases with no gene match: 4. CDR3 region: CASRKGQGGEQYF. CDR3 bases: TGTGCCAGCAGAAAGGGACAGGGGGGCGAGCAGTACTTC.

This clone was counted a few times. The chain links TRBV4-3 to TRBJ2-7; 7 bases align to TRBD2. V lost 1 base to trimming and J lost 3 bases; unmatched junction nucleotides: 3. CDR3 length: 14 amino acids. Per the germline V gene, CDR1 is LGHNA and CDR2 is YSLEER. The CDR3 protein is CASSQGERGYEQYF. The CDR3 DNA follows: TGCGCCAGCAGCCAAGGGGAGCGGGGCTACGAGCAGTACTTC.

This clone was counted a few times. The CDR3 sequence is CAISAGVSGGSPLHF. CDR3 bases: TGTGCCATCAGTGCAGGGGTTAGTGGCGGTTCACCCCTCCACTTT. V and J are TRBV10-3 and TRBJ1-6; possibly TRBD1 for D (6 bases). CDR1 and CDR2 (germline): ENHRY, SYGVKD. The CDR3 length is 15 residues. Trimming shortened V by 4 bases and J by 9 bases, and 16 bases separated the two germline ends.

This chain joins TRBV12-5 and TRBJ1-1; 8 bases line up with TRBD1. CDR1 is LGHNT and CDR2 is FRNRAP in the germline V gene. The trim removed 0 bases at V and 1 base at J, leaving 7 bases unmatched. This CDR3 is 17 amino acids long. This CDR3 reads CASGLVPGGAGNTEAFF. In DNA form, the CDR3 reads TGTGCTAGTGGTTTGGTACCAGGGGGCGCGGGGAACACTGAAGCTTTCTTT.